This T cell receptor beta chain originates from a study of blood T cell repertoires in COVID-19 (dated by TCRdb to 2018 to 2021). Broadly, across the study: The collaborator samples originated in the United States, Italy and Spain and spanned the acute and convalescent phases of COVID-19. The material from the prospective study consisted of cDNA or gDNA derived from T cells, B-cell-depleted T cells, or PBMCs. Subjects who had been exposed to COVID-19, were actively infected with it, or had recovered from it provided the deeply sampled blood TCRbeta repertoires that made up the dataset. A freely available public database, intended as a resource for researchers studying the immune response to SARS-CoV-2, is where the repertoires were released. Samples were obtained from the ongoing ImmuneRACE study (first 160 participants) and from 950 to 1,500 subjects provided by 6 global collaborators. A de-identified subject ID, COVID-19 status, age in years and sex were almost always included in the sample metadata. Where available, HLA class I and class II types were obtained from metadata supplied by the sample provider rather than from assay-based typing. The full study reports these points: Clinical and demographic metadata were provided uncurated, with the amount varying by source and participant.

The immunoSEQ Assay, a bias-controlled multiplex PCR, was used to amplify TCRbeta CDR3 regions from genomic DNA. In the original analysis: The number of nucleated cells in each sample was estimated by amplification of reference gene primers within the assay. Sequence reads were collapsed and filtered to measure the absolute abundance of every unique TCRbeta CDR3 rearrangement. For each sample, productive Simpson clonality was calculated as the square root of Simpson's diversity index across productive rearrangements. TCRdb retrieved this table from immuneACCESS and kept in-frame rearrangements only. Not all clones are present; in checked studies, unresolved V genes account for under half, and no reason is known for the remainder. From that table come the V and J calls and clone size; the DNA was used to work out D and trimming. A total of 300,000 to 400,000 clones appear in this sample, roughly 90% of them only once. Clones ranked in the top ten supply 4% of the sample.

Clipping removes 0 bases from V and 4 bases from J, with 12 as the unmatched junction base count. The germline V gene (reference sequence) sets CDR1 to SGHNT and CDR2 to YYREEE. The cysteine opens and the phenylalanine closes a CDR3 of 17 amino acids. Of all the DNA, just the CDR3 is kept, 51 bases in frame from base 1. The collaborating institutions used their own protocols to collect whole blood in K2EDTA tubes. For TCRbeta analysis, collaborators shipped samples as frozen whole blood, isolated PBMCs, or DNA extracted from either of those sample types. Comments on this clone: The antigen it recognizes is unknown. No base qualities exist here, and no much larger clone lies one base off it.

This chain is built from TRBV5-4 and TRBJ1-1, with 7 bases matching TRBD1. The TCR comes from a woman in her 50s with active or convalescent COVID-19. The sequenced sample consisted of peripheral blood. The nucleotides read TGTGCCAGCAGCTTGGAAAAGTTCAGGGGGGAATTCACTGAAGCTTTCTTT. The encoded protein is CASSLEKFRGEFTEAFF.